This is a list of T cell receptor beta chains from one sample in a study of response to subunit inactivated influenza vaccine. TCRdb analysed the RT-PCR reads with MiXCR anew, one entry per CDR3 protein. Of 650,000 to 800,000 distinct CDR3 sequences listed, 11% to 15% are singletons. The sequencing here drew on PBMCs from blood, taken 14 to 15 days before vaccination. These receptors came from a man aged 50 or older who received an inactivated influenza vaccine. Both conserved end residues are part of each CDR3. Size is stated for part of the rows, as once, few or many counts, or as a class when the clone is expanded.

>TRBV5-1|many|13|TRBJ1-1
CASSLSVNTEAFF
>TRBV18|.|15|TRBJ2-7
CASSNRPREGYEQYF
>TRBV2|.|12|TRBJ2-1
CATGTSYNEQFF
>TRBV30|.|17|TRBJ2-5
CAWSVLGGAGGRETQYF
>TRBV11-2|few|13|TRBJ1-3
CASSPLNGNTIYF
>TRBV3-1|few|18|TRBJ2-2
CASSQARSRGYGTGELFF
>TRBV14|once|16|TRBJ2-5
CASSQASGRTQEAQYF
>TRBV15|few|14|TRBJ1-6
CATSRVGPGLPNHF
>TRBV4-1|few|15|TRBJ1-2
CASSPQVGAHYGYTF
>TRBV20-1|.|12|TRBJ1-3
CSAREVGNTIYF
>TRBV7-2|few|15|TRBJ2-3
CASRRPGPVPNTQYF
>TRBV20-1|few|14|TRBJ2-2
CSARTSDSTGELFF
>TRBV6-1|.|16|TRBJ2-5
CASSPLGDRQRETQYF
>TRBV28|.|15|TRBJ2-7
CASSLSSWADYEQYF
>TRBV7-9|.|13|TRBJ1-1
CASTGGGYTEAFF
>TRBV28|.|12|TRBJ2-7
CASKGTSYEQYF
>TRBV2|few|15|TRBJ2-3
CASNVVAGVKDTQYF
>TRBV29-1|many|12|TRBJ1-1
CSVHSPNTEAFF
>TRBV20-1|many|14|TRBJ2-7
CSAESTGNSYEQYF
>TRBV28|.|16|TRBJ1-6
CASSMGTAPPNSPLHF
>TRBV3-1|.|16|TRBJ2-5
CASSQGPGGEMKTQYF
>TRBV9|few|16|TRBJ2-1
CASSALAGAGDNEQFF
>TRBV28|few|20|TRBJ2-2
CASSPGGPWTSSAPKRELFF
>TRBV7-2|.|15|TRBJ2-5
CASSFQGQERETQYF
>TRBV5-1|.|15|TRBJ2-1
CASSLAEGGGHEQFF
>TRBV12-3/TRBV12-4|many|14|TRBJ1-1
CASSWTGANTEAFF
>TRBV27|few|13|TRBJ2-7
CASSPQGYYEQYF
>TRBV7-3|few|13|TRBJ2-3
CASSLTHPDTQYF
>TRBV6-1|few|16|TRBJ2-3
CASSPHLARTSDTQYF
>TRBV7-2|many|13|TRBJ2-1
CASSRRQNNEQFF
>TRBV20-1|many|14|TRBJ1-5
CSARSGASNQPQHF
>TRBV30|many|12|TRBJ2-5
CAWDAGAETQYF
>TRBV24-1|.|17|TRBJ2-6
CATSGPDGTSGANVLTF
>TRBV6-5|few|13|TRBJ1-1
CASSYSGVGEAFF
>TRBV6-1|few|16|TRBJ2-3
CASSIKGGKSTDTQYF
>TRBV7-2|.|16|TRBJ2-7
CASRAPWGTANYEQYF
>TRBV15|few|15|TRBJ2-5
CATSRFRSDQETQYF
>TRBV4-1|.|14|TRBJ1-1
CASSLQGQGTEAFF
>TRBV20-1|few|13|TRBJ2-7
CSARAREPYEQYF
>TRBV29-1|few|15|TRBJ1-5
CRPRGLYLGNQPQHF
>TRBV28|few|15|TRBJ1-6
CASSLRGTGLSPLHF
>TRBV5-6|.|15|TRBJ2-7
CASSPRGLSSYEQYF
>TRBV7-2|.|14|TRBJ2-2
CASSKWGEAGELFF
>TRBV20-1|few|13|TRBJ2-7
CSASSPTGPGQYF
>TRBV6-5|.|17|TRBJ2-5
CASSWKGRGPSSETQYF
>TRBV5-6|few|12|TRBJ2-7
CASSSVSREQYF
>TRBV6-2/TRBV6-3|many|14|TRBJ2-6
CASSPDSGANVLTF
>TRBV5-1|few|16|TRBJ2-3
CASSLGSSPFTDTQYF
>TRBV20-1|.|15|TRBJ2-7
CSARVPREVPYEQYF
>TRBV4-3|.|17|TRBJ1-1
CASSQFGGWQGATEAFF
>TRBV20-1|.|14|TRBJ2-7
CSAREYRGSYEQYF
>TRBV2|.|16|TRBJ2-3
CASSEGPRTGTDTQYF
>TRBV29-1|.|13|TRBJ1-1
CSVDWGSNTEAFF
>TRBV28|many|14|TRBJ1-6
CASSLPGWNSPLHF
>TRBV2|.|15|TRBJ1-1
CASSEVGRYNTEAFF
>TRBV30|.|16|TRBJ2-1
CAWSATRRGSYNEQFF